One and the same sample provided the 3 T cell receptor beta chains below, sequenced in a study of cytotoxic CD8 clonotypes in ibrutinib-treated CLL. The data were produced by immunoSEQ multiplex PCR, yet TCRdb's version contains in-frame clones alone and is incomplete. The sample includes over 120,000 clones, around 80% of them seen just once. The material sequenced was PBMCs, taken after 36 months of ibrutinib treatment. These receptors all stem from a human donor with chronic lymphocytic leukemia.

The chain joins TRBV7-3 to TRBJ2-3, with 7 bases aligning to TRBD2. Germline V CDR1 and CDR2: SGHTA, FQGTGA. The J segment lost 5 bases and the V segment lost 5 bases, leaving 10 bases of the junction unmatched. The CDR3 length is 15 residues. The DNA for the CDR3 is TGTGCCAGCAGCCCGATGTTAGCGGGCGGAGATACGCAGTATTTT. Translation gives CASSPMLAGGDTQYF.

CDR3 coding DNA: TGTGCCAGCAGCCCACAACATGGCTACACCTTC. Its translation is CASSPQHGYTF. The J gene is TRBJ1-2, the V gene TRBV7-9, with D uncertain. The CDR3 extends over 11 amino acids. CDR1 and CDR2 (germline): SEHNR, FQNEAQ (reference sequence). The V gene lost 5 bases and the J gene lost 6 bases, with 7 bases spanning the gap.

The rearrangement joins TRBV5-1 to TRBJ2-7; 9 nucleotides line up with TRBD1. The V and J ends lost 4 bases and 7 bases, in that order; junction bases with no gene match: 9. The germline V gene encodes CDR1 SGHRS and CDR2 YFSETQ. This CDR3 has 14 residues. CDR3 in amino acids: CASSPGQGRREQYF. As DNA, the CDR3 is TGCGCCAGCAGCCCCGGACAGGGGCGCAGGGAGCAGTACTTC.